The T cell receptor (beta chain) described here comes from a study of T cell repertoires in cytomegalovirus infection. Overall study: Recently described HLA-C-restricted plus well-studied HLA-B-restricted CMV epitopes were used. Public TCR beta signatures were indicative of both CMV infection and a matching HLA type. Points from the study as a whole: Predominance within the ex vivo response was attributable to HLA-C-restricted CMV-specific TCR beta clonotypes. Cumulative public TCR beta family frequency identified CMV carriers with the relevant HLA.

The CDR3 is 14 residues long. V was shortened by 0 bases and J by 6 bases, with 8 bases between the two germline ends. Germline V gene sequence: CDR1 MNHEY, CDR2 SVGAGI. TCRdb analysed the reads with MiXCR anew, one entry per CDR3 protein. Of 900,000 to 950,000 distinct CDR3 sequences listed, about a third are singletons. This clonotype was found a few times. No antigen is known for it. The source is a human donor in good health (CMV status not recorded). Some clones in this sample may be carry-over from other donors' samples. The sequencing used cultured CD8+ T cells from PBMCs, collected from culture after CMV antigen stimulation. The chain links TRBV6-5 to TRBJ2-2; D is unclear. Here the CDR3 reads CASSYSRTPGELFF. In nucleotides, the CDR3 is TGTGCCAGCAGTTACTCTCGGACGCCCGGGGAGCTGTTTTTT.